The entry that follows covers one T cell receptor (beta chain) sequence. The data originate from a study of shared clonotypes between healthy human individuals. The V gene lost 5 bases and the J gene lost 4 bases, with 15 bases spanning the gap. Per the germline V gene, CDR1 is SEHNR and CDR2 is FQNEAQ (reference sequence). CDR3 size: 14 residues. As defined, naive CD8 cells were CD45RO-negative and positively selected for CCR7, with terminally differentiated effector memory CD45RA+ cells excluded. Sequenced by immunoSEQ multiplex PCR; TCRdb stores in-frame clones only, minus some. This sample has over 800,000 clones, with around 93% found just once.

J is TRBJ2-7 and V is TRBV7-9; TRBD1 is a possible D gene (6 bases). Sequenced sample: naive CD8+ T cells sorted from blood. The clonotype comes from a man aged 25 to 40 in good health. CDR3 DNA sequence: TGTGCCAGCAGCCCCATCAACAGGGAATACGAGCAGTACTTC. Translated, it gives CASSPINREYEQYF.